This paragraph reports one T cell receptor (beta chain). This sample is drawn from a study of blood T cell repertoires in COVID-19. Study details: Acute and convalescent COVID-19 samples came from the United States, Italy and Spain. T cells, B-cell-depleted T cells, or PBMCs supplied cDNA or gDNA.

Authors' analysis steps: Counts of nucleated cells, estimated from reference gene primer amplification, were obtained. The protocol was immunoSEQ multiplex PCR, while the TCRdb copy is restricted to in-frame clones and leaves out a portion. The V and J calls and the clone size are those of that table, but D and trimming were determined from the DNA. The sample consists of more than 80,000 clones, around 86% of them appearing once. The CDR3 loop spans 15 amino acids. Trimming cost V 0 bases and J 7 bases, with 12 bases left between them. The germline V gene encodes CDR1 LGHDT and CDR2 YNNKEL (reference sequence).

This TCR came from a woman between 65 and 79 years old with acute or convalescent COVID-19. The sequencing sample was made of peripheral blood. The rearrangement links TRBV3-1 (or the pseudogene TRBV3-2) to TRBJ1-4; D uncertain. The CDR3 protein is CASSQELVGGEKLFF. The CDR3 nucleotides are TGTGCCAGCAGCCAAGAGTTGGTTGGAGGTGAAAAACTGTTTTTT.